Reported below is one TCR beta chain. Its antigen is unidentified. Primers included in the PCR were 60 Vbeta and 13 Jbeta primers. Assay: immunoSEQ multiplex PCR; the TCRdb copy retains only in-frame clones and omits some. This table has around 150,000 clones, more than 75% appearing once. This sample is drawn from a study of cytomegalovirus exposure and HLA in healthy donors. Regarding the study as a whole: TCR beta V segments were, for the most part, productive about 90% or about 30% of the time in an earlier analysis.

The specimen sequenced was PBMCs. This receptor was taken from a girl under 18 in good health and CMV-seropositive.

The CDR3 region has the DNA TGTGCCAGCAGCTTAGGACCGGGACTAGAGCACAATGAGCAGTTCTTC. Amino acid sequence: CASSLGPGLEHNEQFF. The V call is TRBV7-6, the J call TRBJ2-1, with 8 bases fitting TRBD2. CDR3 size: 16 residues. Per germline, CDR1 SGHVS and CDR2 FNYEAQ. Germline trimming cut 1 base from V and 5 bases from J; bases unmatched to any gene: 7. Complete variable domain (other parts from reference TRBV7-6 and TRBJ2-1): GAGVSQSPRYKVTKRGQDVALRCDPISGHVSLYWYRQALGQGPEFLTYFNYEAQQDKSGLPNDRFSAERPEGSISTLTIQRTEQRDSAMYRCASSLGPGLEHNEQFFGPGTRLTVL.